The subject of this entry is one TCR beta chain. Its specificity is not known. Here immunoSEQ multiplex PCR was the method, and the copy in TCRdb shows in-frame clones only, minus some. The top ten hold less than 0.55% of the sample, which has some 1,600,000 clones, 95% to 99% seen once. The sample is drawn from a study of shared clonotypes between healthy human individuals. Whole-study results and caveats: Sequencing depth was expected to influence donor clonotype sharing.

V shed 5 bases, J shed 0 bases, and the junction held 12 bases outside the gene matches. The CDR3 sequence is 17 residues long. Germline CDR1 and CDR2: SQVTM and ANQGSEA. The specimen was naive CD4+ T cells sorted from blood. Subset given: CD45RA+ positively selected. This TCR derives from a man between 25 and 39 years old in good health. The rearrangement uses TRBV29-1 and TRBJ1-4; TRBD1 aligns across 7 bases. Here the CDR3 reads CSVLPPTGTATNEKLFF. CDR3 DNA sequence: TGCAGCGTTCTCCCCCCGACAGGGACTGCAACTAATGAAAAACTGTTTTTT.